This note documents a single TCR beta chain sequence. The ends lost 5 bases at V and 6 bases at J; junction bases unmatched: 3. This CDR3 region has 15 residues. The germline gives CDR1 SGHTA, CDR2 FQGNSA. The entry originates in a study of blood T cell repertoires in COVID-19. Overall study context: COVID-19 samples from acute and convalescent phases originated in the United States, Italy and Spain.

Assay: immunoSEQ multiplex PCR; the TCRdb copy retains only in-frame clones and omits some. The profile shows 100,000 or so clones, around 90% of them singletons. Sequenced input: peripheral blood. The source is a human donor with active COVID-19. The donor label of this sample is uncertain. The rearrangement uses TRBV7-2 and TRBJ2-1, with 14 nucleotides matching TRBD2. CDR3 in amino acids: CASSAGLAGVNEQFF. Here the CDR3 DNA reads TGTGCCAGCAGCGCGGGACTAGCGGGGGTCAATGAGCAGTTCTTC.